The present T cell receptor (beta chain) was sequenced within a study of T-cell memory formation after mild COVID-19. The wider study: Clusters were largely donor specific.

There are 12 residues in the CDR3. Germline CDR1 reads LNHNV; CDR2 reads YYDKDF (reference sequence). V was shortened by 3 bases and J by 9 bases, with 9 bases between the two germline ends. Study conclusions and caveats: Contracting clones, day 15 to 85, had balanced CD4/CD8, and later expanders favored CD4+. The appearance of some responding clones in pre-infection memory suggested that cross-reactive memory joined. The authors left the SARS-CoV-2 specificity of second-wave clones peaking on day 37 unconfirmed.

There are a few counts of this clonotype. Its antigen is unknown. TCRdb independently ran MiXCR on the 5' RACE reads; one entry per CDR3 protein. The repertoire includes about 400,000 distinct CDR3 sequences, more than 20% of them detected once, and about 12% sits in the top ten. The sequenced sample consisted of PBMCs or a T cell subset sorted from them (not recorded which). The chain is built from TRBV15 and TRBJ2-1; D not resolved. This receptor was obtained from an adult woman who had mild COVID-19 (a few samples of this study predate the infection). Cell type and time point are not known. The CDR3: CATSRTFSEQFF. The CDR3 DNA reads TGTGCCACCAGCAGGACCTTTAGTGAGCAGTTCTTC.